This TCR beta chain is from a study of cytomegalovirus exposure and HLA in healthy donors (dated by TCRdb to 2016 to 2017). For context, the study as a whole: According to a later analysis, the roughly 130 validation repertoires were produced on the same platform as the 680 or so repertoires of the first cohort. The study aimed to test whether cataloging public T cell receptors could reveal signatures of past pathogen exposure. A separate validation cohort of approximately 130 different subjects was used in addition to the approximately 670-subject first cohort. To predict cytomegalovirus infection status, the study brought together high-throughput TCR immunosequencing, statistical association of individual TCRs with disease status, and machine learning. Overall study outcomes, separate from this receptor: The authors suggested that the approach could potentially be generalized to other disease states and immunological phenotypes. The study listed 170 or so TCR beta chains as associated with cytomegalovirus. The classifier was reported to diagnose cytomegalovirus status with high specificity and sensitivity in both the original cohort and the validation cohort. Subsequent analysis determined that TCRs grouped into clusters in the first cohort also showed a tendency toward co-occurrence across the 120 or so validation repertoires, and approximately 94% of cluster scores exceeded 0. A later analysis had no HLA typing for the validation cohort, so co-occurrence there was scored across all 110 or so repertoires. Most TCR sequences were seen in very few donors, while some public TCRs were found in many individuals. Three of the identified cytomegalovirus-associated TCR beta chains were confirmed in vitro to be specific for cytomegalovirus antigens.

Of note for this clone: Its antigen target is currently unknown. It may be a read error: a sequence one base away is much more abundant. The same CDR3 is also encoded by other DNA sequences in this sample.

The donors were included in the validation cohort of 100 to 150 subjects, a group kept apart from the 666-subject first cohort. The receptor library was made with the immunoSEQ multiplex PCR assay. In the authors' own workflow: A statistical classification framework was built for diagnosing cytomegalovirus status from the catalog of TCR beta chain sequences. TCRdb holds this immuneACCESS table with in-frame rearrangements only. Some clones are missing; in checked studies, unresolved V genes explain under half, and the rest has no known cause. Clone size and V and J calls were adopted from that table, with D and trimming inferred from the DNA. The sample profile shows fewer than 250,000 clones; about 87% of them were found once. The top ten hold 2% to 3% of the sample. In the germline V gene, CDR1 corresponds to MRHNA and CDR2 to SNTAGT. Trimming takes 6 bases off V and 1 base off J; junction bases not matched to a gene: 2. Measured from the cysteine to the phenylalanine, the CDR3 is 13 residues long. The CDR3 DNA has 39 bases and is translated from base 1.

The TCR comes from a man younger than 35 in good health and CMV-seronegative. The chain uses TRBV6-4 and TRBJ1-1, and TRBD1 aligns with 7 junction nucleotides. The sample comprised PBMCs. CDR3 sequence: CASSRTGNTEAFF. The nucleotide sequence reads TGTGCCAGCAGCAGGACAGGGAACACTGAAGCTTTCTTT.